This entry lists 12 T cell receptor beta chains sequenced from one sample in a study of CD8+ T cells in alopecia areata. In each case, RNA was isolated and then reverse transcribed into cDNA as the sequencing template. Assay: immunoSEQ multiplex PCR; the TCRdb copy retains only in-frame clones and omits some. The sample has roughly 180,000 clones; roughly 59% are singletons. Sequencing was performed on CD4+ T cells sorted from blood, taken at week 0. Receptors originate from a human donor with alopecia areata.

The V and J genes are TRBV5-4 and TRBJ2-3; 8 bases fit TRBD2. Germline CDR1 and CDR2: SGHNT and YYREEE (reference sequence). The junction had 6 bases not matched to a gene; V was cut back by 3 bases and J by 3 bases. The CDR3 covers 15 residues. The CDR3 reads CASSSRTSRTDTQYF. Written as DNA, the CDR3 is TGTGCCAGCAGCTCGCGGACTAGCAGGACAGATACGCAGTATTTT.

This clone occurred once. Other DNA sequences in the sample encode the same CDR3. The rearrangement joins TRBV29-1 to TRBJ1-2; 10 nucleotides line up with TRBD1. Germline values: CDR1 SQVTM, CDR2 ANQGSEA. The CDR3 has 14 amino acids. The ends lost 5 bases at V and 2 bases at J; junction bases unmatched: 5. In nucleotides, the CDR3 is TGCAGCGTTCCTCCGGGACAGGGGAACTATGGCTACACCTTC. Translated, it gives CSVPPGQGNYGYTF.

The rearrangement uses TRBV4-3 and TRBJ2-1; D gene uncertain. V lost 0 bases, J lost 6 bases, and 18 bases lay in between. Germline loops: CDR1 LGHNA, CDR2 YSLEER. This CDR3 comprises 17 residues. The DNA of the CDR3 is TGCGCCAGCAGCCAAGAACCGAGCCAACCCTGGGGCAATGAGCAGTTCTTC. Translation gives CASSQEPSQPWGNEQFF.

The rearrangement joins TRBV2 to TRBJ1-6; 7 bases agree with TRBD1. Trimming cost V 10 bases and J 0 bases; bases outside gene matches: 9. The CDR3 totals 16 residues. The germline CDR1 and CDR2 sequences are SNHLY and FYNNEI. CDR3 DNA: TGTGCCACAAGACAGGGAGGGAGCTCCTATAATTCACCCCTCCACTTT. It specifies CATRQGGSSYNSPLHF.

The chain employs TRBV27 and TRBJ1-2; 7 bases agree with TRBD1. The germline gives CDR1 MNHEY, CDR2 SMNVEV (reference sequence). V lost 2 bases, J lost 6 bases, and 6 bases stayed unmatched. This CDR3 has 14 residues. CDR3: CASSLPDRADGYTF. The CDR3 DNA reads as TGTGCCAGCAGTTTACCCGACAGGGCAGATGGCTACACCTTC.

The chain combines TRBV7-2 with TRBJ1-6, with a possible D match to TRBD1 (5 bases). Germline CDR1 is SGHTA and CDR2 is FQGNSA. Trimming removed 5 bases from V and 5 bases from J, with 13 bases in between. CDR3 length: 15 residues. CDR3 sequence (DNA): TGTGCCAGCAGCCTTGCCACAGGCAATAATTCACCCCTCCACTTT. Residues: CASSLATGNNSPLHF.

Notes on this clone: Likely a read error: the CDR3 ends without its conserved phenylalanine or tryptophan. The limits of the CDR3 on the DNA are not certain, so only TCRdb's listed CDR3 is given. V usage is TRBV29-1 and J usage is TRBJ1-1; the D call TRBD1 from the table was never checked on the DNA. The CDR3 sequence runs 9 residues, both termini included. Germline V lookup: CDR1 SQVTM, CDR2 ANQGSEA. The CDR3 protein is CSANRGGWE.

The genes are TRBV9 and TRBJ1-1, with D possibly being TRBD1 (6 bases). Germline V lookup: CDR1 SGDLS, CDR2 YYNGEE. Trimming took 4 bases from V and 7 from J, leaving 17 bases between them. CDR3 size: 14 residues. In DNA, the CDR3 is TGTGCCAGCAGCAAGGGGGGAAACTATTATGAAGCTTTCTTT. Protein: CASSKGGNYYEAFF.

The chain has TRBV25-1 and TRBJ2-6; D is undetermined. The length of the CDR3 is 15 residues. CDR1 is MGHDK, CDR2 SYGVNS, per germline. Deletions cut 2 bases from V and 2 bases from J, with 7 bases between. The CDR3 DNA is TGTGCCAGCAGTGAAAGGCTAGCTGGGGCCAACGTCCTGACTTTC. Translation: CASSERLAGANVLTF.

CDR3: CASSLGGADYEQYF. The CDR3 coding sequence is TGTGCCAGCAGCTTAGGAGGGGCCGACTACGAGCAGTACTTC. The chain uses TRBV7-8 and TRBJ2-7, with D tentatively TRBD1 or TRBD2 (5 bases each). The CDR3 has 14 amino acids. The germline V and J ends were trimmed by 1 base and 3 bases, with 10 bases remaining between them. Germline assignment: CDR1 SGHVS and CDR2 FQNEAQ.

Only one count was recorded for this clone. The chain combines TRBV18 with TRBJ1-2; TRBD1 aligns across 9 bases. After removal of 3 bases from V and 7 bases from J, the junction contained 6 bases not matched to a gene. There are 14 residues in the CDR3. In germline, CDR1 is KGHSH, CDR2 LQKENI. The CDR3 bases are TGTGCCAGCTCACCGGGACAGGGACTCGCTGGCTACACCTTC. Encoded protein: CASSPGQGLAGYTF. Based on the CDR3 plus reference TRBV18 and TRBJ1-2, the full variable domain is NAGVMQNPRHLVRRRGQEARLRCSPMKGHSHVYWYRQLPEEGLKFMVYLQKENIIDESGMPKERFSAEFPKEGPSILRIQQVVRGDSAAYFCASSPGQGLAGYTFGSGTRLTVV.

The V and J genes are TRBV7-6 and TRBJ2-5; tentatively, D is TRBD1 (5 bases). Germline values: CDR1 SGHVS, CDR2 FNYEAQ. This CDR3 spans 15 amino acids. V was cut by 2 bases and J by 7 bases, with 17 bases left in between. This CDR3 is CASSLKWPPGATQYF. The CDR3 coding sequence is TGTGCCAGCAGCTTAAAGTGGCCTCCTGGGGCGACCCAGTACTTC.